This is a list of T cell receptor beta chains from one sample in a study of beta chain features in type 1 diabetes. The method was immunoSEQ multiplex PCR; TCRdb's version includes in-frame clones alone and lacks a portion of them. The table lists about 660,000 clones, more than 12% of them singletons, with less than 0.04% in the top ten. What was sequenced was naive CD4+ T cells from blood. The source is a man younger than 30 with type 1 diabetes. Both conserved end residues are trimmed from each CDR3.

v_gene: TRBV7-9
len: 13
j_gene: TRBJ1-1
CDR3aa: ASSPRGLLNTEAF

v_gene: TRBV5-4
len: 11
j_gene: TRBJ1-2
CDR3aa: ASSLGQMYGYT

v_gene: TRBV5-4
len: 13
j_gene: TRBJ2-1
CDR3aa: ASKAGLAGYNEQF

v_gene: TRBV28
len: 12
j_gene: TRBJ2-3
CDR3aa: ASSLPQARNTQY

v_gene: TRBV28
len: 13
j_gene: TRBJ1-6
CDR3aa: ASSFGSRSTSPLH

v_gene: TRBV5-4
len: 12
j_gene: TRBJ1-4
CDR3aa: ASSAQGASEKLF

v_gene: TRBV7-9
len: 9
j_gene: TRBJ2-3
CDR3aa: ASSLTDTQY

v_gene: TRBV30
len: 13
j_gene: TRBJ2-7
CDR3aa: AWSVTGTGSHEQY

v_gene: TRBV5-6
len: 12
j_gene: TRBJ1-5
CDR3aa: ASSPWGTGQPQH

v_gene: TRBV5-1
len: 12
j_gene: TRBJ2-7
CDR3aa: ASSPGTGINEQY

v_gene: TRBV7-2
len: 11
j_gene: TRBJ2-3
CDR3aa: ASSRNRADTQY

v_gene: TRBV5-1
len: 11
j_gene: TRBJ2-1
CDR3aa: ASSLGGSNEQF

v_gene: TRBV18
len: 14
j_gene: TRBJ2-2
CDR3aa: ASSPPPGQGTGELF

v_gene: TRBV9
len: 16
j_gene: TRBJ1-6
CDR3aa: ASSVSLQGEVNNSPLH

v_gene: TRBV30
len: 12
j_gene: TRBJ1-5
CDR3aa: AWSVRGGGQPQH

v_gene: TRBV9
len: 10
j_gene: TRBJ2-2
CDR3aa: ASSVVGGELF

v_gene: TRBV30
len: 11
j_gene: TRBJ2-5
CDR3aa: AWSRGNQETQY

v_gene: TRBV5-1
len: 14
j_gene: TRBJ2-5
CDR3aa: ASSVGLTANMETQY

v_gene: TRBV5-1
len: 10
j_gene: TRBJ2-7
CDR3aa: ASSPGLLEQY

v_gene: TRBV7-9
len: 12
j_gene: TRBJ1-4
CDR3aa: ASSPQGFGEKLF

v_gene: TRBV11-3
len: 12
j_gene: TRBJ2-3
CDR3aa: ASSSSEGGDTQY

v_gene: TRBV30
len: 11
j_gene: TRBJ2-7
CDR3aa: AWEGTAPGEQY

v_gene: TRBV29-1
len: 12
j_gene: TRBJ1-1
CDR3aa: SVEVAKSYTEAF

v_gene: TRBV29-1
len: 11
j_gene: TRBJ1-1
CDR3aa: SVDSRGNTEAF